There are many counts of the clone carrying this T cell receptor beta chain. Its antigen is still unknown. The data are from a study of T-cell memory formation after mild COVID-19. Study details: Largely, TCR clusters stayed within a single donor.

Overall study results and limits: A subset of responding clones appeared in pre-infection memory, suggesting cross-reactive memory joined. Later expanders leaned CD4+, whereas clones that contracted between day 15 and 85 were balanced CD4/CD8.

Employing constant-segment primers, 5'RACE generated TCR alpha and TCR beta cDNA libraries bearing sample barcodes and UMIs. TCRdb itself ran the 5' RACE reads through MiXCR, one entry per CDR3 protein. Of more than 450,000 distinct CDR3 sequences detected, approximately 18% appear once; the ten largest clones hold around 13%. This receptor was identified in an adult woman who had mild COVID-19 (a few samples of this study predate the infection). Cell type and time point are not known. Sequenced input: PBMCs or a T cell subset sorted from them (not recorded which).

The CDR3 loop is CASSLAPWSGAKNTGELFF. The CDR3 DNA reads as TGCGCCAGCAGCTTGGCCCCGTGGAGCGGGGCCAAGAACACCGGGGAGCTGTTTTTT. This chain links TRBV5-1 with TRBJ2-2, with 7 bases lining up with TRBD2. The CDR3 covers 19 residues. The germline V gene has CDR1 SGHRS and CDR2 YFSETQ. J lost 1 base, V lost 0 bases, and 12 bases had no gene match.